This paragraph reports one TCR beta chain. Its antigen is not identified. This specimen belongs to a study of graft-versus-host responses after intestinal transplantation. General study findings and limits: Early after transplant, HvG clones declined as circulating GvH clones peaked.

With 5 bases clipped from V and 0 bases from J, the junction kept 9 bases outside the gene matches. Germline CDR1 is SGHAT and CDR2 is FQNNGV. The CDR3 runs 18 residues. Here immunoSEQ multiplex PCR was the method, and the copy in TCRdb shows in-frame clones only, minus some. The repertoire holds approximately 49,000 clones, with 89% as singletons. The sequence was obtained from a human donor who was the organ donor for an intestinal transplant. The chain uses TRBV11-2 and TRBJ2-1, with TRBD2 identical over 11 bases. The input for sequencing was unstimulated CD4+ T cells sorted from spleen or lymph node cells, taken before transplant. CDR3 bases: TGTGCCAGCAGCCCGAAACTAGCGGGAGCCCCCTCCTACAATGAGCAGTTCTTC. Translating gives CASSPKLAGAPSYNEQFF.